These 11 T cell receptor beta chains share one sample of origin, sequenced in a study of T cells in localized non-small cell lung cancer (dated by TCRdb to the early 2020s). Preparation of the library involved the immunoSEQ multiplex PCR assay. TCRdb took over this immuneACCESS table, retaining in-frame rearrangements with V and J assigned. Such tables are incomplete; in checked studies, under half of the missing clones stem from an unresolved V gene, and the remainder is unexplained. This sample is represented by fewer than 950 clones; approximately 30% of them were singletons. The ten largest clones add up to around 9.2% of the sample. The sequencing here drew on lung tumor tissue, taken before any cancer treatment. The receptor source for this set is a female donor of 60 years or more with stage III squamous cell lung carcinoma.

J is TRBJ2-3 and V is TRBV18; 9 nucleotides align to TRBD1. The germline CDR1 and CDR2 sequences are KGHSH and LQKENI. With V trimmed by 3 bases and J by 4 bases, 2 bases remained unmatched. The length of the CDR3 is 14 residues. CDR3 bases: TGTGCCAGCTCACCGACAGGGGGATCAGATACGCAGTATTTT. Its protein is CASSPTGGSDTQYF.

V gene TRBV28 combines with J gene TRBJ1-1; tentatively, D is TRBD1 (6 bases). Germline assignment: CDR1 MDHEN and CDR2 SYDVKM. Trimming pared 3 bases from V and 1 base from J, leaving 15 bases between. CDR3 length equals 16 residues. The CDR3 coding sequence is TGTGCCAGCAGTTTCGACAGGTCGGGGGGGAACACTGAAGCTTTCTTT. Encoded protein: CASSFDRSGGNTEAFF.

The CDR3 sequence is CASSSGIPWGNEQFF. DNA for the CDR3: TGTGCCAGCAGTTCTGGGATCCCGTGGGGGAACGAGCAGTTCTTC. V and J are TRBV28 and TRBJ2-1, with D tentatively TRBD1 or TRBD2 (5 bases each). CDR1 and CDR2 (germline): MDHEN, SYDVKM. The CDR3 totals 15 residues. Trimming left V 4 bases short and J 10 bases short, with 20 bases between. The whole variable domain, filled in from reference TRBV28 and TRBJ2-1, reads DVKVTQSSRYLVKRTGEKVFLECVQDMDHENMFWYRQDPGLGLRLIYFSYDVKMKEKGDIPEGYSVSREKKERFSLILESASTNQTSMYLCASSSGIPWGNEQFFGPGTRLTVL.

The chain is built from TRBV6-8 and TRBJ2-6, with D hard to call. The CDR3 covers 14 residues. Germline-derived CDR1 and CDR2 are MNHGY and SAAAGT. The V end lost 8 bases, the J end lost 4 bases, and 12 bases lay between the germline ends. This CDR3 reads CASLTVSGANVLTF. In DNA form, the CDR3 reads TGTGCCAGCCTTACAGTATCCGGGGCCAACGTCCTGACTTTC.

This clone appeared a few times. V and J are TRBV6-8 and TRBJ2-5; 7 bases match TRBD1. This CDR3 comprises 13 residues. From germline, CDR1 is MNHGY and CDR2 SAAAGT. The ends lost 5 bases at V and 5 bases at J; junction bases unmatched: 5. CDR3 DNA: TGTGCCAGCAGTCCGGACAGGACGGAGACCCAGTACTTC. It encodes CASSPDRTETQYF.

The chain combines TRBV10-2 with TRBJ2-7; D gene ambiguous. V was trimmed by 5 bases and J by 3 bases, leaving 11 bases between them. The CDR3 covers 13 residues. The germline V gene encodes CDR1 WSHSY and CDR2 SAAADI. CDR3 loop: CASSTQRFYEQYF. DNA of the CDR3: TGCGCCAGCAGTACACAGAGATTCTACGAGCAGTACTTC.

In its sample, this clone ranks as medium-sized. This chain joins TRBV11-3 and TRBJ2-3; 10 bases match TRBD2. CDR1 and CDR2 from the germline V gene are SGHNT and YENEEA. V shed 8 bases, J shed 3 bases, and the junction held 8 bases outside the gene matches. This CDR3 region has 15 residues. The CDR3 DNA follows: TGTGCCAGCGCCCCGGGACTAGCGAAGACAGATACGCAGTATTTT. Its protein product is CASAPGLAKTDTQYF.

By sample share, this clone is medium-sized. The V and J genes are TRBV6-8 and TRBJ2-1; the match to TRBD2 covers 14 bases. This CDR3 is 15 amino acids long. J was trimmed by 10 bases and V by 6 bases; bases with no gene match: 8. Germline lookup yields CDR1 MNHGY and CDR2 SAAAGT. The CDR3 spells CASSPRLAGGEEQFF. CDR3 nucleotides: TGTGCCAGCAGCCCCCGACTAGCGGGAGGGGAGGAGCAGTTCTTC.

This clone was counted between two and nine times. The V call is TRBV9, the J call TRBJ2-7; D might be TRBD1 (5 bases). The V gene lost 5 bases and the J gene lost 2 bases, with 14 bases spanning the gap. Germline V gene lookup returns CDR1 SGDLS and CDR2 YYNGEE. There are 14 residues in the CDR3. The CDR3 sequence: CASRFSPGPYEQYF. As DNA, the CDR3 is TGTGCCAGCAGATTCTCTCCAGGGCCCTACGAGCAGTACTTC.

Within the sample, this clone is medium-sized. This chain uses TRBV9 with TRBJ2-5, with 7 bases lining up with TRBD2. Trimming at V came to 1 base and at J to 5 bases, leaving 8 bases not matched to a gene. Germline assignment: CDR1 SGDLS and CDR2 YYNGEE. This CDR3 is 15 amino acids long. The CDR3 coding sequence is TGTGCCAGCAGCGTAAGATTGGGAGGGTGGGAGACCCAGTACTTC. Translation gives CASSVRLGGWETQYF.

This clone was detected a few times. The chain employs TRBV28 and TRBJ2-7, with 9 bases identical to TRBD2. Germline lookup yields CDR1 MDHEN and CDR2 SYDVKM. The CDR3 spans 15 residues. Germline trimming cut 4 bases from V and 4 bases from J; bases unmatched to any gene: 8. The CDR3 coding sequence is TGTGCCAGCAGTTCCCCGGGACTAGCTTCATACGAGCAGTACTTC. The encoded protein is CASSSPGLASYEQYF. The full variable domain, completed using reference TRBV28 and TRBJ2-7, is DVKVTQSSRYLVKRTGEKVFLECVQDMDHENMFWYRQDPGLGLRLIYFSYDVKMKEKGDIPEGYSVSREKKERFSLILESASTNQTSMYLCASSSPGLASYEQYFGPGTRLTVT.